The 2 T cell receptor beta chains listed next were all sequenced from one sample in a study of metastatic and nonmetastatic thyroid tumors. Until they underwent thyroid surgery, no patient had received any treatment. TCRdb re-called clones via MiXCR from the PCR reads. The sample carries about 27,000 clones, about 15% recorded once. The sample comprised blood. These TCRs come from a male donor with papillary thyroid cancer or a benign thyroid nodule (not recorded which). Some clones in this sample may be carry-over from other donors' samples.

This clone was seen ten or more times. This chain joins TRBV9 and TRBJ2-3, with TRBD1 matching over 8 bases. CDR1 SGDLS and CDR2 YYNGEE come from the germline V gene. The J segment lost 6 bases and the V segment lost 2 bases, leaving 8 bases of the junction unmatched. CDR3 length: 15 amino acids. The CDR3 here is CASSVQDRVSDTQYF. The DNA of the CDR3 is TGTGCCAGCAGCGTCCAGGACAGGGTTAGTGATACGCAGTATTTT.

There are a few counts of this clone. Since a much larger clone is just one base distant, this may be a read error. The chain carries TRBV25-1 and TRBJ2-5; 9 nucleotides align to TRBD1. CDR1 and CDR2 (germline): MGHDK, SYGVNS. V trimming: 6 bases; J trimming: 9 bases; junction bases outside the gene matches: 8. The CDR3 consists of 13 residues. CDR3 in DNA: TGTGCCAGCAGACAGGGGGCAGGGGAGGCCCAGTACTTC. It specifies CASRQGAGEAQYF.